Following are 7 T cell receptor beta chains from one sample sequenced in a study of cytomegalovirus exposure and HLA in healthy donors. PCR was performed using 60 Vbeta and 13 Jbeta primers. Data came from immunoSEQ multiplex PCR; TCRdb stores just in-frame clones and leaves some out. The sample has around 200,000 clones, approximately 82% seen once. Sequenced material: PBMCs. The receptors come from a girl aged 2 to 10 in good health and CMV-seropositive.

V usage is TRBV11-3 and J usage is TRBJ1-1, with D hard to call. Trimming stripped 5 bases from V and 5 bases from J, with 21 bases between. Germline V gene sequence: CDR1 SGHNT, CDR2 YENEEA. There are 16 residues in the CDR3. In DNA, the CDR3 is TGTGCCAGCAGCCCCTTTATTAGCCGTCGAGGGACTGAAGCTTTCTTT. Translating gives CASSPFISRRGTEAFF. Full variable domain (remainder filled in from reference TRBV11-3 and TRBJ1-1): EAGVVQSPRYKIIEKKQPVAFWCNPISGHNTLYWYLQNLGQGPELLIRYENEEAVDDSQLPKDRFSAERLKGVDSTLKIQPAELGDSAVYLCASSPFISRRGTEAFFGQGTRLTVV.

This clone appeared once. The chain is built from TRBV5-6 and TRBJ2-7, with D perhaps matching TRBD2 (6 bases). Deletions cut 4 bases from V and 5 bases from J, with 19 bases between. The CDR3 is 15 amino acids. Germline CDR1 SGHDT, CDR2 YYEEEE. This CDR3 reads CASSGTGTGRHEQYF. CDR3 nucleotides: TGTGCCAGCAGCGGTACCGGGACTGGACGCCACGAGCAGTACTTC.

This chain joins TRBV19 and TRBJ1-5; D is ambiguous. The CDR3 length is 14 residues. V shed 3 bases and J shed 1 base, with 7 bases lying between them. The V gene's germline CDR1 is LNHDA and CDR2 SQIVND (reference sequence). This CDR3 is CASSMGRSNQPQHF. DNA of the CDR3: TGTGCCAGTAGTATGGGGAGAAGCAATCAGCCCCAGCATTTT.

The rearrangement joins TRBV7-2 to TRBJ1-5, with TRBD1 as a possible D gene (5 bases). The CDR3 sequence is 16 residues long. V lost 0 bases and J 3 bases, leaving 12 bases between the germline ends. From germline, CDR1 is SGHTA and CDR2 FQGNSA. The CDR3 bases are TGTGCCAGCAGCTTAGCCCAGGGAATCGACAATCAGCCCCAGCATTTT. Translated: CASSLAQGIDNQPQHF.

The chain uses TRBV15 and TRBJ1-5; TRBD1 agrees at 8 bases. V lost 1 base to trimming and J lost 4 bases; unmatched junction nucleotides: 9. The CDR3 totals 17 residues. The germline gives CDR1 LNHNV, CDR2 YYDKDF (reference sequence). CDR3 residues: CATSRVGQGRANQPQHF. The CDR3 DNA reads TGTGCCACCAGCAGAGTAGGACAGGGCCGTGCAAATCAGCCCCAGCATTTT.

The rearrangement uses TRBV5-1 and TRBJ2-7; TRBD1 matches at 7 bases. CDR3 size: 15 residues. J lost 6 bases, V lost 4 bases, and 13 bases had no gene match. Germline CDR1 reads SGHRS; CDR2 reads YFSETQ. Here the CDR3 reads CASSTRDRSLGEQYF. CDR3 nucleotide sequence: TGCGCCAGCAGCACCCGGGACAGATCCTTGGGCGAGCAGTACTTC. Complete variable domain (other parts from reference TRBV5-1 and TRBJ2-7): KAGVTQTPRYLIKTRGQQVTLSCSPISGHRSVSWYQQTPGQGLQFLFEYFSETQRNKGNFPGRFSGRQFSNSRSEMNVSTLELGDSALYLCASSTRDRSLGEQYFGPGTRLTVT.

This clone was detected only a few times. The V and J genes are TRBV28 and TRBJ2-1; 15 bases are a match to TRBD2. Germline V gene sequence: CDR1 MDHEN, CDR2 SYDVKM. Germline trimming cut 4 bases from V and 15 bases from J; bases unmatched to any gene: 19. CDR3 length: 18 amino acids. The CDR3 loop reads CASSSLPTWTSGRAEGFF. For the CDR3, the DNA is TGTGCCAGCAGTTCCCTACCGACTTGGACTAGCGGGAGGGCGGAGGGGTTCTTC.